Sequencing of this T cell receptor beta chain was carried out in a study of blood T cells in healthy people across ages. Findings and caveats of the study: Naive T cell percentage and TCR beta diversity correlated strongly.

For this clonotype: Its antigen is unknown.

J gave up 4 bases and V 3 bases, and 5 bases lay outside the gene matches. Per the germline V gene, CDR1 is DFQATT and CDR2 is SNEGSKA (reference sequence). This CDR3 comprises 13 residues. Alongside a J-beta primer mix, a sample-barcoded 5' primer served in a second PCR lasting roughly 7 to 11 cycles. Per-sample output comprised a minimum of 3 million paired-end reads containing CDR3. Via MiXCR, TCRdb re-called the 5' RACE reads, giving one row per CDR3 protein. This sample yields under 800,000 distinct CDR3 sequences, of which roughly 41% are seen a single time; around a fifth belongs to the top ten.

Source material: blood. This receptor was obtained from a woman between 55 and 75 years old in good health. This chain uses TRBV20-1 with TRBJ1-2, with 7 bases matching TRBD1. DNA for the CDR3: TGCAGTGCTAGTCGACAGGGTTTCTATGGCTACACCTTC. Its protein product is CSASRQGFYGYTF.